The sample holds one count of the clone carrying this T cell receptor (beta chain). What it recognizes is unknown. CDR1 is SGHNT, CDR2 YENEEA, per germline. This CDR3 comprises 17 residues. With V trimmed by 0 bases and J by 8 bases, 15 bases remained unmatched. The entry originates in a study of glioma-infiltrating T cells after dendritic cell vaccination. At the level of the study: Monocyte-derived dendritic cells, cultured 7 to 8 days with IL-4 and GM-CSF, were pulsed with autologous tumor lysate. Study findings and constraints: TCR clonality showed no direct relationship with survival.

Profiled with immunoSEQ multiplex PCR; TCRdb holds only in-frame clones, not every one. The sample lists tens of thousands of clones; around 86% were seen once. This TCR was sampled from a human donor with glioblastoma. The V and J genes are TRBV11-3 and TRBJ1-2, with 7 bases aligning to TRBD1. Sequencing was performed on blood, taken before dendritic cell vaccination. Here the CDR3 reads CASSLEKTGGPGQGYTF. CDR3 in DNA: TGTGCCAGCAGCTTAGAGAAAACGGGTGGACCGGGACAGGGCTACACCTTC.